The 6 T cell receptor beta chains presented below share a single source sample, sequenced in a study of metastatic and nonmetastatic thyroid tumors. Ahead of thyroid surgery, no patient had received treatment of any kind. Via MiXCR, TCRdb re-called the PCR reads. The sample has 18,000 or so clones; around 26% are singletons. Sequencing was performed on tumor tissue. The source of these receptors is a female donor with papillary thyroid cancer or a benign thyroid nodule (not recorded which). Some clones in this sample may be carry-over from other donors' samples.

V gene TRBV20-1 combines with J gene TRBJ2-3; a weak D match, TRBD2 (5 bases). Deletions cut 6 bases from V and 0 bases from J, with 13 bases between. The CDR3 extends over 14 amino acids. Per the germline V gene, CDR1 is DFQATT and CDR2 is SNEGSKA (reference sequence). The CDR3 nucleotides are TGCAGTGCCCCCTCCCGGGGAAGCACAGATACGCAGTATTTT. This translates into CSAPSRGSTDTQYF.

This clone was counted between two and nine times. J is TRBJ2-1 and V is TRBV12-3 or TRBV12-4; TRBD2 aligns across 8 bases. CDR3 length: 15 amino acids. The V segment lost 7 bases and the J segment 3 bases; nucleotides outside the gene matches: 8. Here the CDR3 DNA reads TGTGCCAGCACCCGCGGGGGGCCTCTCTACAATGAGCAGTTCTTC. Translating gives CASTRGGPLYNEQFF.

This sequence joins TRBV2 and TRBJ1-6, with TRBD1 identical over 12 bases. Looked up from germline, CDR1 is SNHLY and CDR2 is FYNNEI. The CDR3 covers 16 residues. V gave up 3 bases and J gave up 9 bases; unmatched junction bases: 6. CDR3 DNA: TGTGCCAGCAGTGACCCGGGACAGGGGGCGATTTCACCCCTCCACTTT. Amino acids: CASSDPGQGAISPLHF.

The rearrangement joins TRBV5-1 to TRBJ2-5; 16 nucleotides match TRBD2. In germline, CDR1 is SGHRS, CDR2 YFSETQ. CDR3 length equals 19 residues. With V trimmed by 3 bases and J by 4 bases, 12 bases remained unmatched. CDR3 in amino acids: CASSWGTSGRASGAETQYF. Written as DNA, the CDR3 is TGCGCCAGCAGCTGGGGGACTAGCGGGAGGGCCTCGGGGGCAGAGACCCAGTACTTC.

The chain combines TRBV19 with TRBJ1-2, with D tentatively TRBD1 (5 bases). CDR1 and CDR2 from the germline V gene are LNHDA and SQIVND (reference sequence). This CDR3 spans 13 amino acids. Trimming shortened V by 7 bases and J by 6 bases, and 15 bases separated the two germline ends. DNA of the CDR3: TGTGCCAGTACCGCAGGGTATTCAAATGGCTACACCTTC. Amino acids: CASTAGYSNGYTF.

This chain joins TRBV6-1 and TRBJ2-1; TRBD2 agrees at 8 bases. Per the germline V gene, CDR1 is MNHNS and CDR2 is SASEGT. Unmatched junction bases numbered 13, after V lost 5 bases and J lost 10 bases. The CDR3 consists of 15 residues. The CDR3 loop reads CASSQLSGGPNEQFF. The DNA of the CDR3 is TGTGCCAGCAGTCAACTATCGGGGGGGCCCAACGAGCAGTTCTTC.